This TCR beta chain derives from a study of cytomegalovirus exposure and HLA in healthy donors. The CDR3 length is 15 residues. Per germline, CDR1 SGHRS and CDR2 YFSETQ. Trimming removed 4 bases at V and 2 bases at J, with 12 bases between. The PCR made use of 60 Vbeta and 13 Jbeta primers. Some clones are missing from TCRdb's copy, which holds only in-frame ones; the method was immunoSEQ multiplex PCR. The sample carries about 160,000 clones, about 81% recorded once. The sample comprised PBMCs. The TCR originated in a woman aged 45-65 years in good health and CMV-seropositive. The rearrangement links TRBV5-1 to TRBJ1-4; D unresolved. CDR3: CASSVYGVTNEKLFF. CDR3 coding DNA: TGCGCCAGCAGCGTTTACGGGGTTACTAATGAAAAACTGTTTTTT.